This TCR beta chain was recorded in a study of T cell clonality in common variable immunodeficiency. This clone showed up many times. Data came from immunoSEQ multiplex PCR; TCRdb stores just in-frame clones and leaves some out. The sample contains around 39,000 clones, none of them singletons. The material sequenced was peripheral blood mononuclear cells. The TCR comes from a person aged 18 to 70 in good health.

Partial CDR3 DNA: TGTGCCAGCAGTGAGATAGGACACCTCTACAATGAG. This translates into CASSEIGHLYNE. Given in full, the CDR3 is CASSEIGHLYNEQFF. The gene calls are TRBV2 and TRBJ2-1, with a weak D call TRBD1 (5 bases). Read data end 3 residues before the CDR3 end; the end is taken from the germline J gene. The CDR3 spans 15 residues. V shed 3 bases and J shed 3 bases, with 12 bases lying between them. Germline loops: CDR1 SNHLY, CDR2 FYNNEI.